Listed below are T cell receptor beta chains from one sample, sequenced in a study of shared clonotypes between healthy human individuals. Profiling relied on immunoSEQ multiplex PCR, and the TCRdb table lists in-frame clones only, not all of them. The sample carries roughly 2 million clones, roughly 95% recorded once. The sequenced material came from naive CD4+ T cells sorted from blood. Receptors originate from a young man in good health. CDR3s include the opening cysteine and the closing phenylalanine or tryptophan. A D gene is named only where the DNA matches it firmly. Expanded clones are given a class, and other clones once, few, many or no size at all.

>NA|TRBD1|TRBV28|TRBJ2-2
CASTDRDTGELFF
TGTGCCTCAACGGACAGGGATACCGGGGAGCTGTTTTTT
>NA|TRBD1|TRBV13|TRBJ1-1
CASSRQGTEAFF
TGTGCCAGCAGTCGACAGGGGACTGAAGCTTTCTTT
>NA|NA|TRBV9|TRBJ2-2
CASGLSANTGELFF
TGTGCCAGCGGTCTCTCCGCTAACACCGGGGAGCTGTTTTTT
>NA|NA|TRBV5-6|TRBJ1-2
CASSPLGTDYGYTF
TGTGCCAGCAGCCCTCTGGGCACAGACTATGGCTACACCTTC
>once|NA|TRBV18|TRBJ2-7
CASSPESGYEQYF
TGTGCCAGCTCACCAGAATCGGGGTACGAGCAGTACTTC
>NA|TRBD2|TRBV4-3|TRBJ2-2
CASSQQTSAGELFF
TGCGCCAGCAGCCAGCAGACTAGCGCGGGGGAGCTGTTTTTT
>NA|TRBD2|TRBV5-1|TRBJ2-2
CASSLEGLARTGELFF
TGCGCCAGCAGCTTGGAGGGACTAGCGAGAACCGGGGAGCTGTTTTTT
>NA|NA|TRBV29-1|TRBJ1-1
CSAHMGGTEAFF
TGCAGCGCCCACATGGGTGGCACTGAAGCTTTCTTT
>NA|NA|TRBV7-2|TRBJ2-1
CASSPGANEQFF
TGTGCCAGCAGCCCGGGGGCCAATGAGCAGTTCTTC
>NA|TRBD1|TRBV2|TRBJ2-7
CASSETGFEQYF
TGTGCCAGCAGTGAGACAGGGTTCGAGCAGTACTTC
>NA|TRBD1|TRBV5-1|TRBJ2-1
CASSEDRGYNEQFF
TGCGCCAGCAGCGAGGACAGGGGGTACAATGAGCAGTTCTTC
>NA|TRBD1|TRBV4-1|TRBJ2-1
CASSQDYVGWPGGYEQFF
TGCGCCAGCAGCCAAGATTACGTAGGTTGGCCAGGGGGATATGAGCAGTTCTTC
>NA|TRBD1|TRBV18|TRBJ1-2
CASSHGQDHYGYTF
TGTGCCAGCTCCCATGGACAGGATCACTATGGCTACACCTTC
>NA|NA|TRBV10-1|TRBJ2-7
CASSESGRYYEQYF
TGCGCCAGCAGTGAGTCGGGCAGATACTACGAGCAGTACTTC
>NA|NA|TRBV5-4|TRBJ2-5
CASSRLDAQETQYF
TGTGCCAGCAGCCGGTTGGACGCCCAAGAGACCCAGTACTTC
>NA|TRBD2|TRBV10-2|TRBJ2-1
CASSDGGLAEDEQFF
TGCGCCAGCAGTGACGGCGGACTAGCGGAGGATGAGCAGTTCTTC
>NA|TRBD1|TRBV9|TRBJ1-4
CASSASLGTGLEKLFF
TGTGCCAGCAGCGCTTCCCTCGGGACAGGGCTAGAAAAACTGTTTTTT
>NA|TRBD1|TRBV11-2|TRBJ2-7
CASAGDRGQGEQYF
TGTGCCAGCGCCGGCGACAGGGGGCAGGGGGAGCAGTACTTC
>few|NA|TRBV7-3|TRBJ2-2
CASSPQPGNTGELFF
TGTGCCAGCAGCCCTCAGCCGGGGAACACCGGGGAGCTGTTTTTT
>NA|NA|TRBV11-2|TRBJ2-6
CASSFTLLNSGANVLTF
TGTGCCAGCAGCTTTACACTCCTCAACTCTGGGGCCAACGTCCTGACTTTC
>NA|NA|TRBV18|TRBJ2-1
CASSGTGGVTYNEQFF
TGTGCCAGCTCGGGGACTGGCGGAGTTACCTACAATGAGCAGTTCTTC
>NA|NA|TRBV5-4|TRBJ1-3
CASSSRRESSGNTIYF
TGTGCCAGCAGCTCCCGCCGGGAGAGCTCTGGAAACACCATATATTTT
>NA|NA|TRBV9|TRBJ1-6
CASSVGLFDSPLHF
TGTGCCAGCAGCGTGGGTCTCTTCGACTCACCCCTCCACTTT
>NA|NA|TRBV6-1|TRBJ1-5
CASSGGHFGNQPQHF
TGTGCCAGCAGCGGGGGACATTTTGGGAATCAGCCCCAGCATTTT
>NA|NA|TRBV5-1|TRBJ2-1
CASSLEFAGHEQFF
TGCGCCAGCAGCTTGGAATTCGCAGGCCATGAGCAGTTCTTC
>many|TRBD2|TRBV7-2|TRBJ2-3
CASSPAGLAGSAQYF
TGTGCCAGCAGCCCCGCCGGACTAGCGGGAAGCGCGCAGTATTTT
>NA|NA|TRBV2|TRBJ2-2
CASTGSSGDTGELFF
TGTGCCAGCACTGGGTCCTCGGGGGACACCGGGGAGCTGTTTTTT
>NA|NA|TRBV6-5|TRBJ1-6
CASSSKGRYGSPLHF
TGTGCCAGCAGTTCTAAGGGGCGATATGGTAGTCCCCTCCACTTT
>NA|NA|TRBV5-1|TRBJ2-2
CASSRGDRDTGELFF
TGCGCCAGCAGCCGCGGAGACAGAGACACCGGGGAGCTGTTTTTT
>many|NA|TRBV2|TRBJ1-4
CASSLNEKLFF
TGTGCCAGCAGCCTCAATGAAAAACTGTTTTTT
>NA|NA|TRBV4-3|TRBJ2-1
CASSQDRAGGSDEQFF
TGCGCCAGCAGCCAAGATAGGGCGGGCGGGTCCGATGAGCAGTTCTTC
>NA|TRBD2|TRBV25-1|TRBJ2-1
CASRTSGGNEQFF
TGTGCCAGCCGGACTAGCGGGGGGAATGAGCAGTTCTTC
>NA|NA|TRBV5-1|TRBJ1-2
CASSARESHGYTF
TGCGCCAGCAGCGCTCGGGAATCCCACGGCTACACCTTC
>NA|NA|TRBV2|TRBJ1-6
CASSEALPGGNNSPLHF
TGTGCCAGCAGTGAAGCGCTTCCCGGGGGAAACAATTCACCCCTCCACTTT
>NA|TRBD2|TRBV4-1|TRBJ2-1
CASSLDLLARGEQFF
TGCGCCAGCAGCCTGGATTTACTAGCGAGGGGTGAGCAGTTCTTC
>few|TRBD1|TRBV5-5|TRBJ1-1
CASSWTGGTEAFF
TGTGCCAGCAGCTGGACAGGTGGGACTGAAGCTTTCTTT
>NA|TRBD2|TRBV10-3|TRBJ2-1
CAINPGLAGGREQFF
TGTGCCATCAACCCGGGACTAGCGGGGGGGCGAGAGCAGTTCTTC
>NA|NA|TRBV6-1|TRBJ2-7
CASRPGGALYEQYF
TGTGCCAGCAGGCCTGGAGGAGCTCTCTACGAGCAGTACTTC
>NA|NA|TRBV15|TRBJ1-1
CATSRDTGQTNTEAFF
TGTGCCACCAGCAGAGATACAGGACAAACAAACACTGAAGCTTTCTTT
>NA|NA|TRBV4-3|TRBJ1-1
CASSQDLRGTEAFF
TGCGCCAGCAGCCAAGATCTTAGGGGCACTGAAGCTTTCTTT
>NA|NA|TRBV11-2|TRBJ2-3
CASSPNGDTQYF
TGTGCCAGCAGCCCAAACGGAGATACGCAGTATTTT
>NA|NA|TRBV10-1|TRBJ1-3
CASSESIGGNTIYF
TGCGCCAGCAGTGAGTCGATCGGAGGAAACACCATATATTTT
>NA|NA|TRBV7-6|TRBJ2-6
CASSSGANVLTF
TGTGCCAGCAGCTCTGGGGCCAACGTCCTGACTTTC
>NA|NA|TRBV19|TRBJ1-4
CASSSQGMARKLFF
TGTGCCAGTAGTTCACAGGGTATGGCCCGAAAACTGTTTTTT
>NA|TRBD1|TRBV30|TRBJ1-2
CAWGDRDYGYTF
TGTGCCTGGGGGGACAGGGACTATGGCTACACCTTC
>NA|NA|TRBV18|TRBJ2-7
CASSPSGLTYEQYF
TGTGCCAGCTCACCTTCGGGACTCACTTACGAGCAGTACTTC
>NA|NA|TRBV5-1|TRBJ2-1
CASSAGYGGINEQFF
TGCGCCAGCAGCGCAGGGTACGGTGGAATTAATGAGCAGTTCTTC
>NA|NA|TRBV7-9|TRBJ2-7
CASSLDVGYEQYF
TGTGCCAGCAGCTTAGACGTCGGCTACGAGCAGTACTTC
>NA|TRBD1|TRBV7-8|TRBJ1-6
CASSLTGGRNSPLHF
TGTGCCAGCAGCTTAACAGGGGGCCGTAATTCACCCCTCCACTTT
>NA|TRBD2|TRBV7-2|TRBJ2-7
CASSPGVSGRYGEQYF
TGTGCCAGCAGCCCCGGGGTTAGCGGGAGGTATGGCGAGCAGTACTTC
>NA|TRBD1|TRBV2|TRBJ1-2
CASSETGGGDYGYTF
TGTGCCAGCAGTGAAACAGGGGGAGGAGACTATGGCTACACCTTC
>NA|TRBD1|TRBV28|TRBJ1-2
CASSLDRDYGYTF
TGTGCCAGCAGTCTCGACAGGGACTATGGCTACACCTTC
>NA|NA|TRBV10-3|TRBJ2-2
CAIRKIPSNTGELFF
TGTGCCATCAGAAAGATACCTTCGAACACCGGGGAGCTGTTTTTT
>NA|NA|TRBV5-4|TRBJ1-1
CASSIQGVTEAFF
TGTGCCAGCAGCATACAGGGCGTCACTGAAGCTTTCTTT
>NA|NA|TRBV19|TRBJ1-5
CASSRQFHSNQPQHF
TGTGCCAGTAGTCGACAGTTTCATAGCAATCAGCCCCAGCATTTT
>NA|NA|TRBV7-2|TRBJ1-5
CASSLSGQLGYQPQHF
TGTGCCAGCAGCTTATCCGGACAGCTCGGTTATCAGCCCCAGCATTTT
>NA|TRBD2|TRBV2|TRBJ2-3
CASRILAGLGGTDTQYF
TGTGCCAGCAGGATACTAGCGGGGTTGGGGGGCACAGATACGCAGTATTTT
>NA|TRBD1|TRBV7-2|TRBJ2-3
CASLGQASTDTQYF
TGTGCCAGCCTAGGACAGGCTAGCACAGATACGCAGTATTTT